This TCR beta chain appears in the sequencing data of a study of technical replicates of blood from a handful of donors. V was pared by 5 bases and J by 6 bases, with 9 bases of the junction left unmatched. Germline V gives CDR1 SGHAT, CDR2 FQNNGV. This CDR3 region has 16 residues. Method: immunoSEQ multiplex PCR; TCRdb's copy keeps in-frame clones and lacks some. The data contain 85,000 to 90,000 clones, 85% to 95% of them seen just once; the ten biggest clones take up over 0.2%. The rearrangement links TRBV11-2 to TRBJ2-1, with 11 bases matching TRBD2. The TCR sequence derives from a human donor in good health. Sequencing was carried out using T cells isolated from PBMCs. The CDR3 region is CASSRLAGGPGNEQFF. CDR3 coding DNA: TGTGCCAGCAGCAGGTTAGCGGGGGGGCCCGGCAATGAGCAGTTCTTC.